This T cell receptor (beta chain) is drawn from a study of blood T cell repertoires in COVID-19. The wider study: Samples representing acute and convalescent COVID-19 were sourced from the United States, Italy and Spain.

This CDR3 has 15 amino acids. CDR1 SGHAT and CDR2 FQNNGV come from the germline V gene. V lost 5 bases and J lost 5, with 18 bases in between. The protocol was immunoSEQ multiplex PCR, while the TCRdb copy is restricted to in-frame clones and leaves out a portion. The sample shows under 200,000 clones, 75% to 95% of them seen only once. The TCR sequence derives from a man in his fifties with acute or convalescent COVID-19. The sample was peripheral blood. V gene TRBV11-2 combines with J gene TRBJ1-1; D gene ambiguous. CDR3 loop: CASSTRRGLGTEAFF. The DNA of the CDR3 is TGTGCCAGCAGCACCCGACGAGGGCTGGGTACTGAAGCTTTCTTT.